This T cell receptor (beta chain) was identified during a study of identical twins. About this clonotype itself: Its antigen is currently unknown. A much larger clonotype is one base distant, so this may be a read error.

The study, taken as a whole, reports: Whereas memory repertoires showed no such difference, abundant cord blood beta clonotypes carried fewer insertions.

The germline V gene has CDR1 MDHEN and CDR2 SYDVKM. CDR3 length: 15 residues. With template switching, a universal primer site was added, and the cDNA carried unique molecular identifiers. A single record per CDR3 protein comes from TCRdb applying MiXCR to the 5' RACE reads. The data show some 1,700,000 distinct CDR3 sequences, more than 30% seen once. The TCR originated in a newborn girl in good health. Material: cord blood. V is TRBV28 and J is TRBJ2-7; 7 nucleotides agree with TRBD1. The J call is uncertain, as TRBJ2-1 better fits the DNA end. The CDR3 nucleotides read TGTGCCAGCAGCTCGGACAGGTCGAGCTCCTACGAGCAGTTCTTC. It specifies CASSSDRSSSYEQFF.